These T cell receptor beta chains were read from a single sample in a study of metastatic and nonmetastatic thyroid tumors. TCRdb called clones again from the PCR reads with MiXCR. The sample contains 43,000 or so clones, approximately 15% of which appear only once. The sample taken for sequencing was blood. The receptors originated from a female donor with papillary thyroid cancer or a benign thyroid nodule (not recorded which). Some clones in this sample may be carry-over from other donors' samples. Each CDR3 is given with its conserved first and last residue. The order of the fields is V gene, clone size, CDR3 protein. Expanded clones get a size class; other rows say once, few or many, or leave the size out.

v_gene: TRBV30
abundance: many
CDR3aa: CAWSLPGRAGYTF

v_gene: TRBV7-2
abundance: many
CDR3aa: CASSLGPGPAGYYEQYF

v_gene: TRBV4-1
abundance: .
CDR3aa: CASSRTSGGAENEQFF

v_gene: TRBV20-1
abundance: many
CDR3aa: CSARDFGGIYNEQFF

v_gene: TRBV6-2/TRBV6-3
abundance: few
CDR3aa: CASSYRFSGYTF

v_gene: TRBV5-6
abundance: few
CDR3aa: CASSLEWLVGEQYF

v_gene: TRBV12-3/TRBV12-4
abundance: .
CDR3aa: CASSLDGVEQYF

v_gene: TRBV11-2
abundance: many
CDR3aa: CASSSLGTDTQYF

v_gene: TRBV27
abundance: medium-sized
CDR3aa: CASRKGYEQYF

v_gene: TRBV4-1
abundance: many
CDR3aa: CASSQDLLAGRGEQFF

v_gene: TRBV19
abundance: few
CDR3aa: CASKGTGVHEQFF

v_gene: TRBV19
abundance: many
CDR3aa: CASSIGAKGGEETQYF

v_gene: TRBV15
abundance: .
CDR3aa: CATSRTLQPQHF

v_gene: TRBV11-2
abundance: .
CDR3aa: CASSSRDRGSYNEQFF

v_gene: TRBV19
abundance: many
CDR3aa: CASSINTGGHNTEAFF

v_gene: TRBV5-1
abundance: many
CDR3aa: CASSLAQGLAAGELFF

v_gene: TRBV3-1
abundance: few
CDR3aa: CASSQRTEEAQYF

v_gene: TRBV30
abundance: .
CDR3aa: CAWSAGLAGSTDTLYF

v_gene: TRBV6-1
abundance: many
CDR3aa: CASTQQGGNEKLFF

v_gene: TRBV11-2
abundance: .
CDR3aa: CASSLGRPDVDERYF

v_gene: TRBV4-2
abundance: .
CDR3aa: CASSQDLSSNQPQHF

v_gene: TRBV12-3/TRBV12-4
abundance: few
CDR3aa: CASSRTLGYTF

v_gene: TRBV19
abundance: many
CDR3aa: CASRGTGNEKLFF

v_gene: TRBV30
abundance: once
CDR3aa: CAWSRDSFTDTQYF

v_gene: TRBV18
abundance: many
CDR3aa: CASSPLGVMGETQYF

v_gene: TRBV7-6
abundance: many
CDR3aa: CASSDELAGTDGELFF

v_gene: TRBV11-2
abundance: many
CDR3aa: CASSSNSLTGVYGYTF

v_gene: TRBV11-1
abundance: many
CDR3aa: CASSRVASGRAYEQYF

v_gene: TRBV7-9
abundance: .
CDR3aa: CASSFRAGRRELFF

v_gene: TRBV11-2
abundance: many
CDR3aa: CASSSGLAGTTDTQYF

v_gene: TRBV6-1
abundance: .
CDR3aa: CASSEAGGSAWYRGYTF

v_gene: TRBV13
abundance: many
CDR3aa: CASSLFPLEQYF

v_gene: TRBV20-1
abundance: few
CDR3aa: CRGRHLYGYTF

v_gene: TRBV7-9
abundance: many
CDR3aa: CASSSLRGGFEQYF

v_gene: TRBV15
abundance: few
CDR3aa: CATSRDTLAGGSGDTQYF

v_gene: TRBV28
abundance: many
CDR3aa: CASSLASGQHNSPLHF

v_gene: TRBV20-1
abundance: .
CDR3aa: CSAGGLEVLAGYDNEQFF

v_gene: TRBV6-5
abundance: .
CDR3aa: CASSWSLRLTDGYTF

v_gene: TRBV28
abundance: .
CDR3aa: CASSLTVFEQYF

v_gene: TRBV12-3/TRBV12-4
abundance: .
CDR3aa: CASSLAGTGGNSPLHF

v_gene: TRBV12-3/TRBV12-4
abundance: few
CDR3aa: CASSLGRSNSPLHF

v_gene: TRBV18
abundance: many
CDR3aa: CASSPGQGDQPQHF

v_gene: TRBV6-1
abundance: many
CDR3aa: CASRGGTSNYGYTF